Following are 15 T cell receptor beta chains from one sample sequenced in a study of cytomegalovirus exposure and HLA in healthy donors. PCR employed 60 Vbeta and 13 Jbeta primers. Profiled with immunoSEQ multiplex PCR; TCRdb holds only in-frame clones, not every one. In the table there are 55,000 to 75,000 clones, about 74% of which are singletons. The sample comprised PBMCs. These receptors originate from a human donor in good health.

A few counts support this clone. V is TRBV4-1 and J is TRBJ1-2; D unclear. The CDR3 loop spans 14 amino acids. Per germline, CDR1 MGHRA and CDR2 YSYEKL. V was clipped by 1 base and J by 5 bases, with 11 bases between them. CDR3 nucleotide sequence: TGCGCCAGCAGCCAAGGAATCGGAGCTTATGGCTACACCTTC. Amino acid sequence: CASSQGIGAYGYTF.

V is TRBV6-5 and J is TRBJ2-7; 11 nucleotides match TRBD2. After removal of 5 bases from V and 0 bases from J, the junction contained 3 bases not matched to a gene. Germline CDR1 and CDR2: MNHEY and SVGAGI. The CDR3 totals 15 residues. The DNA of the CDR3 is TGTGCCAGCAGTGTGACTAGCGGGATCTCCTACGAGCAGTACTTC. Translating gives CASSVTSGISYEQYF.

CDR3 sequence (DNA): TGTGCCAGCAGCTCTCAAGAGACCCAGTACTTC. Protein sequence: CASSSQETQYF. V and J are TRBV7-7 and TRBJ2-5; D unresolved. The CDR3 sequence is 11 residues long. The germline CDR1 and CDR2 sequences are SSHAT and FNYEAQ (reference sequence). The ends were cut back, 4 bases at V and 2 bases at J, with 2 bases in the middle.

This chain links TRBV19 with TRBJ1-2; D uncertain. V shed 5 bases and J shed 2 bases, with 15 bases lying between them. In germline, CDR1 is LNHDA, CDR2 SQIVND (reference sequence). The CDR3 is 15 residues long. CDR3 nucleotides: TGTGCCAGTAGTCTCGGCCGGGAAACCAACTATGGCTACACCTTC. Translation gives CASSLGRETNYGYTF.

The rearrangement uses TRBV28 and TRBJ2-3; TRBD2 might be the D (6 bases). CDR1 is MDHEN and CDR2 is SYDVKM in the germline V gene. The ends were cut back, 7 bases at V and 3 bases at J, with 11 bases in the middle. The CDR3 runs to 13 residues. DNA for the CDR3: TGTGCCAGCACGGGGACTGATACAGATACGCAGTATTTT. This translates into CASTGTDTDTQYF.

The CDR3 bases are TGTGCCAGCAGTGAGGGGCTAGCGGGAAACGAGCAGTACTTC. Residues: CASSEGLAGNEQYF. The V gene is TRBV2, the J gene TRBJ2-7; 9 bases map to TRBD2. This CDR3 region has 14 residues. V gave up 3 bases and J gave up 5 bases; unmatched junction bases: 5. The germline V gene has CDR1 SNHLY and CDR2 FYNNEI.

This clone was detected only a few times. Other nucleotide sequences in the sample specify the same CDR3. The genes are TRBV13 and TRBJ2-5; perhaps TRBD2 as D (6 bases). Between the trimmed V and J ends, which lost 4 bases and 6 bases, there was a span of 15 bases. The CDR3 has 14 amino acids. Per germline, CDR1 PRHDT and CDR2 FYEKMQ (reference sequence). The CDR3 DNA follows: TGTGCCAGCAGCTACTCGGGGAGGAGGCAGACCCAGTACTTC. Encoded protein: CASSYSGRRQTQYF.

V is TRBV5-6 and J is TRBJ2-3, with TRBD2 matching over 14 bases. The CDR3 extends over 17 amino acids. Germline-derived CDR1 and CDR2 are SGHDT and YYEEEE. The ends lost 0 bases at V and 1 base at J; junction bases unmatched: 1. The CDR3 protein is CASSLGLAGGGTDTQYF. DNA for the CDR3: TGTGCCAGCAGCTTGGGACTAGCGGGAGGGGGCACAGATACGCAGTATTTT.

The J gene is TRBJ2-1, the V gene TRBV7-9; 9 positions match TRBD1. The V gene's germline CDR1 is SEHNR and CDR2 FQNEAQ (reference sequence). Trimming took 3 bases from V and 2 from J; bases not matched to a gene: 2. This CDR3 contains 15 residues. The CDR3 sequence: CASSLGQGTYNEQFF. CDR3 coding DNA: TGTGCCAGCAGCTTGGGACAGGGAACCTACAATGAGCAGTTCTTC.

The chain combines TRBV10-3 with TRBJ2-3; weak D call: TRBD1 (5 bases). The germline V gene has CDR1 ENHRY and CDR2 SYGVKD. The CDR3 loop spans 13 amino acids. CDR3 in DNA: TGTGCGACGGCAGGGTTGGGAAAAGATACGCAGTATTTT. It codes for CATAGLGKDTQYF.

The chain combines TRBV27 with TRBJ2-1; the match to TRBD1 covers 8 bases. J lost 3 bases, V lost 10 bases, and 8 bases had no gene match. Germline V gene data show CDR1 as MNHEY and CDR2 as SMNVEV (reference sequence). The CDR3 spans 14 residues. CDR3 nucleotides: TGTGCCACATCTTCGGGACAGGTCTACAATGAGCAGTTCTTC. It encodes CATSSGQVYNEQFF.

In regard to this clone: Different DNA sequences within this sample yield the same CDR3. The chain carries TRBV9 and TRBJ1-1, with a possible D match to TRBD1 (5 bases). V lost 2 bases and J 1 base, leaving 6 bases between the germline ends. CDR3 length: 13 amino acids. CDR1 and CDR2 (germline): SGDLS, YYNGEE. The CDR3 spells CASSVQGNTEAFF. In DNA form, the CDR3 reads TGTGCCAGCAGCGTTCAGGGGAACACTGAAGCTTTCTTT.

This clone was observed a handful of times. This chain connects TRBV9 to TRBJ1-1; D ambiguous. V gave up 1 base and J gave up 4 bases, with 11 bases separating them. This CDR3 has 14 amino acids. CDR1 is SGDLS, CDR2 YYNGEE, per germline. The CDR3 reads CASSVRPEATEAFF. CDR3 sequence (DNA): TGTGCCAGCAGCGTAAGGCCGGAGGCCACTGAAGCTTTCTTT.

The chain is built from TRBV30 and TRBJ2-7; 12 bases are a match to TRBD2. The germline V gene has CDR1 GTSNPN and CDR2 SVGIG (reference sequence). This CDR3 spans 15 amino acids. The trim removed 2 bases at V and 3 bases at J, leaving 5 bases unmatched. This chain's CDR3 is CAWSQGLAGLYEQYF. The CDR3, as DNA: TGTGCCTGGAGTCAAGGACTAGCGGGACTCTACGAGCAGTACTTC. The full variable domain, its missing parts supplied by reference TRBV30 and TRBJ2-7, is SQTIHQWPATLVQPVGSPLSLECTVEGTSNPNLYWYRQAAGRGLQLLFYSVGIGQISSEVPQNLSASRPQDRQFILSSKKLLLSDSGFYLCAWSQGLAGLYEQYFGPGTRLTVT.

The chain joins TRBV19 to TRBJ2-7, with a tentative D call TRBD1 (7 bases). Looked up from germline, CDR1 is LNHDA and CDR2 is SQIVND (reference sequence). The CDR3 is made up of 14 amino acids. V gave up 5 bases and J gave up 6 bases, with 17 bases separating them. Here the CDR3 DNA reads TGTGCCAGTAGTCACCGGGACAGAGCGGGCGAGCAGTACTTC. Amino acids: CASSHRDRAGEQYF.